The TCR beta chain under discussion was sequenced for a study of T cells in Graves' hyperthyroidism and ophthalmopathy. RNA transcripts were the template for amplifying TCR beta CDR3 regions. The study used the HTBI primer set for a first-round RT-PCR of the TCR CDR3. Each CDR3 protein is one row after TCRdb ran MiXCR on the multiplex PCR reads. The sample has around 600,000 distinct CDR3 sequences, roughly 15% seen once; the top ten hold 9.5% to 15%. This clonotype was counted ten times or more. Germline V gene lookup returns CDR1 SGHTA and CDR2 FQGNSA. This CDR3 comprises 15 residues. V lost 5 bases, J lost 0 bases, and 13 bases lay in between.

The receptor comes from a woman aged 45-65 years with Graves' ophthalmopathy. V gene TRBV7-2 combines with J gene TRBJ1-2, with D possibly being TRBD1 (6 bases). Sequenced sample: blood. CDR3 sequence: CASSPHRVANYGYTF. The CDR3 DNA is TGTGCCAGCAGCCCACACAGGGTAGCTAACTATGGCTACACCTTC.